Described below is a single T cell receptor (beta chain) sequence and its context. CDR1 is LGHDT, CDR2 YNNKEL, per germline (reference sequence). The CDR3 is 12 residues long. V lost 1 base to trimming and J lost 2 bases, with 3 bases between them. Original processing notes: The authors estimated nucleated cell counts from reference gene primer amplification. This table comes from immunoSEQ multiplex PCR, and its TCRdb copy is limited to in-frame clones, with some not included. The V and J calls and clone size were taken over from that table, and D and trimming were inferred from the DNA. Altogether fewer than 300,000 clones are present, 80% to 95% being singletons, with the ten largest covering roughly 1.1%. This record comes from a study of blood T cell repertoires in COVID-19. Study as a whole: Nucleic acid was either cDNA or gDNA, and it came from T cells, B-cell-depleted T cells, or PBMCs.

Before being deemed recovered, Cohort 3 donors had two negative PCRs, clearance, or symptom resolution. Sequenced: PBMCs or T cells enriched from blood (not recorded which). The clonotype was recovered from a woman younger than 45 who had recovered from COVID-19. The chain has TRBV3-1 (or the pseudogene TRBV3-2) and TRBJ2-7; D remains unclear. CDR3 DNA: TGTGCCAGCAGCCAAGTAACCTACGAGCAGTACTTC. This gives the protein CASSQVTYEQYF.